The 12 T cell receptor beta chains presented below share a single source sample, sequenced in a study of CD8+CD57+ T cells in acquired aplastic anemia. Selection for sequencing was limited to patients who had shown CD8+CD57+ cell expansion by flow cytometry. The study profiled TCR beta VDJ and CDR3 using genomic DNA as template. One entry per CDR3 protein results from TCRdb running MiXCR on the reads. The sample holds under 350,000 distinct CDR3 sequences, under 60% seen once. The sequencing sample was made of sorted CD4+, CD8+, or CD8+CD57+ T cells (not recorded which) from PBMCs. The receptors were sampled from a human donor with aplastic anemia.

The sample holds one count of this clonotype. The chain employs TRBV2 and TRBJ1-4; 7 bases agree with TRBD1. The V and J ends lost 8 bases and 9 bases, in that order; junction bases with no gene match: 12. The CDR3 contains 14 residues. The germline gives CDR1 SNHLY, CDR2 FYNNEI. The CDR3 protein is CASGIRDRAQKLFF. The CDR3 DNA sequence: TGTGCCAGCGGTATTCGCGACAGGGCGCAAAAACTGTTTTTT.

Only a few counts were recorded for this clonotype. The chain recombines TRBV9 with TRBJ1-6, with TRBD1 identical over 8 bases. The ends lost 2 bases at V and 9 bases at J; junction bases unmatched: 7. The CDR3 contains 15 residues. Germline V gene sequence: CDR1 SGDLS, CDR2 YYNGEE. The CDR3 DNA follows: TGTGCCAGCAGCGTGACAGGGGAGGTTAGTTCACCCCTCCACTTT. It translates to CASSVTGEVSSPLHF.

The V and J genes are TRBV24-1 and TRBJ2-7, with 11 bases lining up with TRBD1. Germline V gene lookup returns CDR1 KGHDR and CDR2 SFDVKD. Trimming at V came to 4 bases and at J to 2 bases, leaving 3 bases not matched to a gene. CDR3 length equals 15 residues. CDR3 sequence: CATSDAGQGAYEQYF. The DNA for the CDR3 is TGTGCCACCAGTGACGCGGGACAGGGGGCCTACGAGCAGTACTTC.

The chain has TRBV24-1 and TRBJ2-7; TRBD1 might be the D (5 bases). Trimming cost V 6 bases and J 6 bases, with 14 bases left between them. This CDR3 contains 13 residues. Germline-derived CDR1 and CDR2 are KGHDR and SFDVKD. The CDR3 spells CATSNTQGGEQYF. CDR3 DNA: TGTGCCACCAGTAACACCCAGGGCGGCGAGCAGTACTTC.

This clonotype was detected many times. The J gene is TRBJ1-1, the V gene TRBV20-1; TRBD1 is a possible D gene (5 bases). This CDR3 has 13 amino acids. With 6 bases removed from V and 0 bases from J, the gap between germline ends came to 11 bases. Germline V gene lookup returns CDR1 DFQATT and CDR2 SNEGSKA (reference sequence). DNA for the CDR3: TGCAGTGCCTCGGACATAGTGAACACTGAAGCTTTCTTT. Amino acid sequence: CSASDIVNTEAFF.

V is TRBV19 and J is TRBJ2-5; 9 nucleotides match TRBD2. The assigned J gene may be wrong: the sequence end matches TRBJ2-1 better. From germline, CDR1 is LNHDA and CDR2 SQIVND (reference sequence). The CDR3 loop spans 16 amino acids. CDR3 residues: CASSFAGGPTYNEQFF. CDR3 in DNA: TGTGCCAGTAGTTTCGCGGGGGGGCCAACCTACAATGAGCAGTTCTTC.

A single count supports this clonotype. The chain links TRBV7-2 to TRBJ1-4; D gene ambiguous. Trimming removed 2 bases from V and 3 bases from J, with 10 bases in between. Germline-derived CDR1 and CDR2 are SGHTA and FQGNSA. The CDR3 length is 15 residues. The CDR3 region is CASSLRDTANEKLFF. The CDR3 bases are TGTGCCAGCAGCTTACGAGATACAGCTAATGAAAAACTGTTTTTT.

This chain links TRBV7-2 with TRBJ2-2; 7 bases line up with TRBD1. The CDR3 is made up of 15 amino acids. Per germline, CDR1 SGHTA and CDR2 FQGNSA. V gave up 5 bases and J gave up 2 bases; unmatched junction bases: 5. In nucleotides, the CDR3 is TGTGCCAGCAGCACACGACAGGGTAACACCGGGGAGCTGTTTTTT. Residues: CASSTRQGNTGELFF. The variable domain in full, with the rest retrieved from reference TRBV7-2 and TRBJ2-2, is GAGVSQSPSNKVTEKGKDVELRCDPISGHTALYWYRQSLGQGLEFLIYFQGNSAPDKSGLPSDRFSAERTGGSVSTLTIQRTQQEDSAVYLCASSTRQGNTGELFFGEGSRLTVL.

CDR3 DNA: TGTGCCAGTAGTTTCGGGGGATCGGGCTACACCTTC. Protein: CASSFGGSGYTF. The chain uses TRBV19 and TRBJ1-2, with a weak D call TRBD1 (5 bases). CDR1 is LNHDA, CDR2 SQIVND, per germline (reference sequence). The CDR3 is 12 residues long. V was pared by 5 bases and J by 8 bases, with 12 bases between. Variable domain in full (rest from reference TRBV19 and TRBJ1-2): DGGITQSPKYLFRKEGQNVTLSCEQNLNHDAMYWYRQDPGQGLRLIYYSQIVNDFQKGDIAEGYSVSREKKESFPLTVTSAQKNPTAFYLCASSFGGSGYTFGSGTRLTVV.

The genes are TRBV2 and TRBJ2-1; 8 bases are shared with TRBD2. J was trimmed by 4 bases and V by 6 bases; bases with no gene match: 8. CDR3 length: 15 amino acids. The V gene's germline CDR1 is SNHLY and CDR2 FYNNEI. CDR3 region: CASRLGGGNYNEQFF. The CDR3 region has the DNA TGTGCCAGCAGGCTAGGCGGGGGGAATTACAATGAGCAGTTCTTC.

The chain is built from TRBV7-3 and TRBJ2-3; D may be TRBD2 (6 bases). The CDR3 extends over 14 amino acids. V lost 4 bases, J lost 2 bases, and 10 bases lay in between. Germline loops: CDR1 SGHTA, CDR2 FQGTGA. The CDR3 reads CASSSGLATDTQYF. The CDR3 DNA reads as TGTGCCAGCAGCTCGGGACTCGCCACAGATACGCAGTATTTT.

This clonotype was observed a single time. The gene calls are TRBV2 and TRBJ2-5; D is possibly TRBD1 (5 bases). The CDR3 loop spans 11 amino acids. Germline V gene sequence: CDR1 SNHLY, CDR2 FYNNEI. V gave up 11 bases and J gave up 2 bases, with 9 bases separating them. The CDR3 coding sequence is TGTGCCGGCAAGGGGCAAGAGACCCAGTACTTC. Translating gives CAGKGQETQYF.